A selection of T cell receptor beta chains follows, all from one sample in a study of blood T cell repertoires in COVID-19. Assay used: immunoSEQ multiplex PCR; TCRdb lists only in-frame clones, some missing. The top ten clones hold around 2.5% of a sample with about 320,000 clones, 90% of them seen once. Sequencing input: PBMCs or T cells enriched from blood (not recorded which). The receptors here all came from a man aged 55 to 69 who had recovered from COVID-19. Both conserved end residues are part of each CDR3. D genes are given only for firm matches.

CASSSRQGTNYGYTF TGTGCCAGTAGTTCCCGACAGGGAACTAACTATGGCTACACCTTC TRBV19 TRBD1 TRBJ1-2
CASSQSFYEQFF TGCGCCAGCAGCCAGTCTTTCTATGAGCAGTTCTTC TRBV4-1 . TRBJ2-1
CASSQDRTSGSRGGELFF TGTGCCAGCAGCCAAGATCGGACTAGCGGGAGTAGGGGCGGGGAGCTGTTTTTT TRBV4-2 TRBD2 TRBJ2-2
CASSDQGAIFNYGYTF TGTGCCAGCAGTGATCAGGGGGCAATTTTTAACTATGGCTACACCTTC TRBV25-1 TRBD1 TRBJ1-2
CASSSRLAVTDTQYF TGTGCCAGCAGTTCCCGACTAGCGGTTACAGATACGCAGTATTTT TRBV27 TRBD2 TRBJ2-3
CASSLRGGGGNTIYF TGTGCCAGCAGCTTGCGAGGGGGCGGAGGAAACACCATATATTTT TRBV7-8 TRBD1 TRBJ1-3
CACRGLGEKLFF TGTGCCTGCAGGGGTCTAGGGGAAAAACTGTTTTTT TRBV30 . TRBJ1-4
CASSDPRQGTKYEQYF TGTGCCAGCAGTGATCCCCGACAGGGGACAAAGTACGAGCAGTACTTC TRBV2 TRBD1 TRBJ2-7
CASGDRDYEQYF TGTGCCAGCGGGGACAGAGACTACGAGCAGTACTTC TRBV6-5 TRBD1 TRBJ2-7
CASSPPRGPGQGAHEQFF TGTGCCAGCTCACCACCACGGGGGCCGGGACAGGGGGCCCATGAGCAGTTCTTC TRBV18 TRBD1 TRBJ2-1